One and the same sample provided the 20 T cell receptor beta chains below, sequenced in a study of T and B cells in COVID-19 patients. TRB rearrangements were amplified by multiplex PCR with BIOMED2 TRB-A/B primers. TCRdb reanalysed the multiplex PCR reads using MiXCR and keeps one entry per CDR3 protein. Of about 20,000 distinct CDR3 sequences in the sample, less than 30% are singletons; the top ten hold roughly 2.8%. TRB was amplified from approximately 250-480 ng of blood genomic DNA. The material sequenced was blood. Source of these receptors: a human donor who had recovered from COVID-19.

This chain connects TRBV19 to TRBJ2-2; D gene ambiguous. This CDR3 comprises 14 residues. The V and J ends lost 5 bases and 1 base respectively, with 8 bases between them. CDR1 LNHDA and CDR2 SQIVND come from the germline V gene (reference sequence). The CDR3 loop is CASSHRQNTGELFF. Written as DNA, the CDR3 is TGTGCCAGTAGTCATCGACAGAACACCGGGGAGCTGTTTTTT.

CDR3 sequence reads: CASSYSPGAAETQYF. The CDR3 DNA is TGTGCCAGCAGTTACTCGCCGGGAGCGGCAGAGACCCAGTACTTC. This chain links TRBV6-5 with TRBJ2-5; possible D gene TRBD2, 6 bases. Germline V lookup: CDR1 MNHEY, CDR2 SVGAGI. The CDR3 has 15 amino acids. V lost 0 bases to trimming and J lost 4 bases, with 12 bases between them.

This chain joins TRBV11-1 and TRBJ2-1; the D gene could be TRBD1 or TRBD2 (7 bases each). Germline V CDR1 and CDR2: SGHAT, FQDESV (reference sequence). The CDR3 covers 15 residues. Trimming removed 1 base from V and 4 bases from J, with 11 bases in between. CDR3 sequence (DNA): TGTGCCAGCAGCTTAGGTCAGGGGGGGTACAATGAGCAGTTCTTC. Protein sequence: CASSLGQGGYNEQFF.

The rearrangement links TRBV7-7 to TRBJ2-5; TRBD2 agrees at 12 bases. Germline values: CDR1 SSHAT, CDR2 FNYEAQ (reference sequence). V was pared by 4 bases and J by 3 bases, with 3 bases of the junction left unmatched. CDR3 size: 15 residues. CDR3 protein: CASSWRLAGEETQYF. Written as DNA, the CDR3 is TGTGCCAGCAGCTGGCGACTAGCGGGAGAAGAGACCCAGTACTTC. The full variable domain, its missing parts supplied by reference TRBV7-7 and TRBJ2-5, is GAGVSQSPRYKVTKRGQDVTLRCDPISSHATLYWYQQALGQGPEFLTYFNYEAQPDKSGLPSDRFSAERPEGSISTLTIQRTEQRDSAMYRCASSWRLAGEETQYFGPGTRLLVL.

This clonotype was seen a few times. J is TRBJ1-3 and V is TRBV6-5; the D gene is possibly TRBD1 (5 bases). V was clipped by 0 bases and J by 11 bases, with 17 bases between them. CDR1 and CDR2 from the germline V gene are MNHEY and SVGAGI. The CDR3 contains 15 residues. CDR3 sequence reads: CASSYSRDRISSIYF. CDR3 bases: TGTGCCAGCAGTTACTCGAGAGACAGAATCTCTTCCATATATTTT.

Written as DNA, the CDR3 is TGTGCCAGCAGGTCGACAGGGAACAATCAGCCCCAGCATTTT. Translated: CASRSTGNNQPQHF. The chain links TRBV27 to TRBJ1-5; TRBD1 aligns across 7 bases. V lost 6 bases and J lost 3; bases outside the gene matches: 5. The CDR3 is 14 amino acids. CDR1 and CDR2 (germline): MNHEY, SMNVEV (reference sequence).

The CDR3 loop is CASSTEQGYNSPLHF. DNA for the CDR3: TGTGCCAGCAGCACCGAACAGGGGTATAATTCACCCCTCCACTTT. This chain uses TRBV13 with TRBJ1-6; 7 bases fit TRBD1. V lost 5 bases to trimming and J lost 4 bases; unmatched junction nucleotides: 5. The CDR3 has 15 amino acids. CDR1 is PRHDT and CDR2 is FYEKMQ in the germline V gene (reference sequence).

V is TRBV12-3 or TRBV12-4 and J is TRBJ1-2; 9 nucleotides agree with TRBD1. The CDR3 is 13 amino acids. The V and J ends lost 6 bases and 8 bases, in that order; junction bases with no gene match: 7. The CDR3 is CASSRDRVEGYTF. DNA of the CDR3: TGTGCCAGCAGCCGGGACAGGGTCGAGGGCTACACCTTC.

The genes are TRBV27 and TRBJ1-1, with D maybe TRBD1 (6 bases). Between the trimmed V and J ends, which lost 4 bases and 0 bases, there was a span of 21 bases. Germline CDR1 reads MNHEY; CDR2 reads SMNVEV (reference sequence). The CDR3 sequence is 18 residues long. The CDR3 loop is CASSSFGAGGLLNTEAFF. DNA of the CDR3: TGTGCCAGCAGTTCTTTTGGGGCGGGGGGCCTGCTGAACACTGAAGCTTTCTTT.

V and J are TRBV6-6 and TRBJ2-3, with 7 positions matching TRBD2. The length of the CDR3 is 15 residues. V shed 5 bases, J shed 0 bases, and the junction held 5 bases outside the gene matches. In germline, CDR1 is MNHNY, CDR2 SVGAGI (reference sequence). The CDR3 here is CASSPRAGSTDTQYF. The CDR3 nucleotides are TGTGCCAGCAGTCCGAGAGCGGGAAGCACAGATACGCAGTATTTT.

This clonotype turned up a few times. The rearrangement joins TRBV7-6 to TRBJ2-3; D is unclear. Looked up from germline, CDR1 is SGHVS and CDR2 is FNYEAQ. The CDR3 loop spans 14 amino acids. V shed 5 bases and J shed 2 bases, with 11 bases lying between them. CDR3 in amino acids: CASSPQADTDTQYF. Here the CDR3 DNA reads TGTGCCAGCAGCCCCCAGGCTGACACAGATACGCAGTATTTT. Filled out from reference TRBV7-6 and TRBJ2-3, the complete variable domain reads GAGVSQSPRYKVTKRGQDVALRCDPISGHVSLYWYRQALGQGPEFLTYFNYEAQQDKSGLPNDRFSAERPEGSISTLTIQRTEQRDSAMYRCASSPQADTDTQYFGPGTRLTVL.

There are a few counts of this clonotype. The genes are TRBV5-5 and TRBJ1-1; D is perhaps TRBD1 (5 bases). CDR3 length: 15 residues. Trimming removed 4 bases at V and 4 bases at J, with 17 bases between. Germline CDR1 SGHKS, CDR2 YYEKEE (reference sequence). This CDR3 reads CASSPSGVHRTEAFF. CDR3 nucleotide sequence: TGTGCCAGCAGCCCTTCGGGGGTCCATCGCACTGAAGCTTTCTTT. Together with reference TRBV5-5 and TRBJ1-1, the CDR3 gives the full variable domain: DAGVTQSPTHLIKTRGQQVTLRCSPISGHKSVSWYQQVLGQGPQFIFQYYEKEERGRGNFPDRFSARQFPNYSSELNVNALLLGDSALYLCASSPSGVHRTEAFFGQGTRLTVV.

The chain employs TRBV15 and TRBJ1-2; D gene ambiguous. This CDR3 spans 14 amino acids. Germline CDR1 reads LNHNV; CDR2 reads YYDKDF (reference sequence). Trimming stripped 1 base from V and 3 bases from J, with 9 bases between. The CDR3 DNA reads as TGTGCCACCAGCAGAGCCCACGCGGACTATGGCTACACCTTC. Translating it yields CATSRAHADYGYTF.

CDR3 sequence reads: CASSMRLAGGDSSYNEQFF. The CDR3 DNA sequence: TGTGCCAGTAGTATGAGACTAGCGGGGGGCGATAGCTCCTACAATGAGCAGTTCTTC. The chain recombines TRBV19 with TRBJ2-1; 13 bases are shared with TRBD2. CDR1 is LNHDA, CDR2 SQIVND, per germline (reference sequence). V was pared by 3 bases and J by 0 bases, with 8 bases of the junction left unmatched. There are 19 residues in the CDR3.

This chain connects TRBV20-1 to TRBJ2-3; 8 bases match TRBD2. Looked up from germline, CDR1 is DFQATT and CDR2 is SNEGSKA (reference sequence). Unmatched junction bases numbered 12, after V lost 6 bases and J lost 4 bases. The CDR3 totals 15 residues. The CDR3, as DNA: TGCAGTGCCTCAGCTGGGCGGGGGGCCGCAGATACGCAGTATTTT. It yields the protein CSASAGRGAADTQYF.

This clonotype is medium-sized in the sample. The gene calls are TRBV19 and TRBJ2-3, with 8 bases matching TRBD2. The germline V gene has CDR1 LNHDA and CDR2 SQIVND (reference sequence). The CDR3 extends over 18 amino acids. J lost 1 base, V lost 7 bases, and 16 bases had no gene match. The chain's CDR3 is CASTQGAGSGARTDTQYF. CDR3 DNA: TGTGCCAGTACCCAAGGGGCAGGTAGCGGGGCTCGCACAGATACGCAGTATTTT.

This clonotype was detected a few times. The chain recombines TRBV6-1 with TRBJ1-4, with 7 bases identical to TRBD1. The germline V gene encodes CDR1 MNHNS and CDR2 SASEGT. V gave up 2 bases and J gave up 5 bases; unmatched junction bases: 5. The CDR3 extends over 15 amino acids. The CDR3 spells CASSEWDSRNEKLFF. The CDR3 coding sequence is TGTGCCAGCAGTGAATGGGACAGCAGGAATGAAAAACTGTTTTTT.

The DNA of the CDR3 is TGTGCCAGCTCACCGGCCCAGGCTAACTATGGCTACACCTTC. Residues: CASSPAQANYGYTF. The V gene is TRBV18, the J gene TRBJ1-2; D call uncertain. The CDR3 spans 14 residues. CDR1 is KGHSH, CDR2 LQKENI, per germline. With 3 bases removed from V and 0 bases from J, the gap between germline ends came to 8 bases.

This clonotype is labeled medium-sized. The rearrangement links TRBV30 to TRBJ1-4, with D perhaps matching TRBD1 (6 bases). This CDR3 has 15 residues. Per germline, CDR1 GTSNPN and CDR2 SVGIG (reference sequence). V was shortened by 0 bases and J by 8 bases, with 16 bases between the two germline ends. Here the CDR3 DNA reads TGTGCCTGGAGTGTTCAGGACAGCCTAGGAGAAAAACTGTTTTTT. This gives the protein CAWSVQDSLGEKLFF. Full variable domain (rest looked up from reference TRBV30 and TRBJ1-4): SQTIHQWPATLVQPVGSPLSLECTVEGTSNPNLYWYRQAAGRGLQLLFYSVGIGQISSEVPQNLSASRPQDRQFILSSKKLLLSDSGFYLCAWSVQDSLGEKLFFGSGTQLSVL.

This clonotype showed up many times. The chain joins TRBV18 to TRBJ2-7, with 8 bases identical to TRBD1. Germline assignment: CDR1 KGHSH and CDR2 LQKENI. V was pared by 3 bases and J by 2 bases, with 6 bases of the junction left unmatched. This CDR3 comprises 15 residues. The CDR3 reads CASSPRTGIAYEQYF. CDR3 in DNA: TGTGCCAGCTCACCTCGGACAGGGATCGCCTACGAGCAGTACTTC.